This T cell receptor beta chain was observed in a study of vaccination and CD4 T cells after COVID-19. The treatment is: 10-day PBMC culture with coronavirus spike peptide pools or control peptides (ViraFEST assay). Per well, more than 1.5 million PBMCs were cultured in the presence of roughly 9 IU/ml IL-2 and 9 to 10 ug/ml peptide pools. Cultured CD4+ T cell DNA was sequenced using the Oncomine TCR Beta short-read assay. In TCRdb, the PCR reads were re-called with MiXCR into one record per CDR3 protein. The sample shows some 11,000 distinct CDR3 sequences, 25% to 35% of them seen only once. The germline CDR1 and CDR2 sequences are LNHNV and YYDKDF (reference sequence). This CDR3 has 15 amino acids. The V and J ends lost 3 bases and 4 bases, in that order; junction bases with no gene match: 3. In this sample, this clonotype turned up a few times. Its specificity is unknown.

The gene calls are TRBV15 and TRBJ1-5; 10 positions agree with TRBD1. This TCR was sampled from a human donor who had recovered from COVID-19. The sample in question was CD4+ T cells from blood, cultured in vitro, obtained after SARS-CoV-2 vaccination. CDR3 sequence (DNA): TGTGCCACCAGCAGCGTGGGACAGGGGAATCAGCCCCAGCATTTT. This translates into CATSSVGQGNQPQHF.